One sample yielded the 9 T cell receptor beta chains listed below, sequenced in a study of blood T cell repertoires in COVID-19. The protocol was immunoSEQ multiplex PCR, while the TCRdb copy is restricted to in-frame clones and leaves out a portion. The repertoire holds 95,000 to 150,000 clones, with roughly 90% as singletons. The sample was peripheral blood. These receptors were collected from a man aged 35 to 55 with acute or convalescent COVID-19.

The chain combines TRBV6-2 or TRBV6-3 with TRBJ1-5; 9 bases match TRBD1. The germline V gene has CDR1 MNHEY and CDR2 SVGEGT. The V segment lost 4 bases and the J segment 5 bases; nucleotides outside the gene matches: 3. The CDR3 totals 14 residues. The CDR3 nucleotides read TGTGCCAGCAGTTCGGGACAGGGCTATCAGCCCCAGCATTTT. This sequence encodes CASSSGQGYQPQHF.

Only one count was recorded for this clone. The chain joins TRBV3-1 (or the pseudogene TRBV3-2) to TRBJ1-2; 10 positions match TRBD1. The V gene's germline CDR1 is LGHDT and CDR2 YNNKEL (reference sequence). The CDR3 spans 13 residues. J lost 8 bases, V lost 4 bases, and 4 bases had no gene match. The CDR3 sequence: CASSRGTGEGYTF. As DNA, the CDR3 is TGTGCCAGCAGCCGAGGGACAGGGGAGGGCTACACCTTC.

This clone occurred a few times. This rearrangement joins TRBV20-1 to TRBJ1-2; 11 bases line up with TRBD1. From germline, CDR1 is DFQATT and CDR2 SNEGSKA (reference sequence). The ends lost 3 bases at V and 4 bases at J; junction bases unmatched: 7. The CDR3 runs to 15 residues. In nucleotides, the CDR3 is TGCAGTGCTAGTCCGGGACAGGGGGAGGTCTATGGCTACACCTTC. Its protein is CSASPGQGEVYGYTF.

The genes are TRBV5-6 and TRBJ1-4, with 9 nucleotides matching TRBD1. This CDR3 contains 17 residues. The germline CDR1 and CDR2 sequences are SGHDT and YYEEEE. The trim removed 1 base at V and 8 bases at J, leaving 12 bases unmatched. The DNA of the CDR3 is TGTGCCAGCAGCTTGCTTTCGGCCGGGACAGGGACCGAAAAACTGTTTTTT. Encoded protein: CASSLLSAGTGTEKLFF.

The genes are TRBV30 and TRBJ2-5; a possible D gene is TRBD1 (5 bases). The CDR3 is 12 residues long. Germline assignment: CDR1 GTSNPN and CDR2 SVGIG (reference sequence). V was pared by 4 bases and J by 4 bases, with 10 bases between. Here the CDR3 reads CAWTQDRETQYF. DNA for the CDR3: TGTGCCTGGACACAAGACAGAGAGACCCAGTACTTC.

CDR3 in DNA: TGTGCCAGCAGCTTAGGTGGAGGGGGCGGTGACTATGGCTACACCTTC. It translates to CASSLGGGGGDYGYTF. V is TRBV7-2 and J is TRBJ1-2; TRBD1 matches 7 bases. With 1 base clipped from V and 3 bases from J, the junction kept 8 bases outside the gene matches. CDR3 length: 16 amino acids. Germline V gene sequence: CDR1 SGHTA, CDR2 FQGNSA.

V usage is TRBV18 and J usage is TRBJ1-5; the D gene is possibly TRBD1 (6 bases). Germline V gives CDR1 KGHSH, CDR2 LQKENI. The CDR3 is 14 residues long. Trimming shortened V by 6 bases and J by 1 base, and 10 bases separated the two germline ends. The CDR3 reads CASSRDTSNQPQHF. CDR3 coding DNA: TGTGCCAGCTCTCGGGACACGAGCAATCAGCCCCAGCATTTT. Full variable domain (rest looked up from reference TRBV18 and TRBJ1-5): NAGVMQNPRHLVRRRGQEARLRCSPMKGHSHVYWYRQLPEEGLKFMVYLQKENIIDESGMPKERFSAEFPKEGPSILRIQQVVRGDSAAYFCASSRDTSNQPQHFGDGTRLSIL.

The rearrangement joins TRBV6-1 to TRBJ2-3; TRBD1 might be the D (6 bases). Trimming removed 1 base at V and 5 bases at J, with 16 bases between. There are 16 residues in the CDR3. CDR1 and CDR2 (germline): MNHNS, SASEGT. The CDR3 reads CASSEEGRGGIDTQYF. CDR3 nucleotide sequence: TGTGCCAGCAGTGAAGAGGGCAGGGGTGGTATAGATACGCAGTATTTT.

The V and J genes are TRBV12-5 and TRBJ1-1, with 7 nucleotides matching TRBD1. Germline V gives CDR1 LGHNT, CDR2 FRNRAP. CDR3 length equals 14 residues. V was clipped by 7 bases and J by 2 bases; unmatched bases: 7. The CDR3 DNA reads TGTGCTAGTGCTCAGGGGGTGGGTAACACTGAAGCTTTCTTT. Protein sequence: CASAQGVGNTEAFF. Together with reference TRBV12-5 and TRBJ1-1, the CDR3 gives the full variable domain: DARVTQTPRHKVTEMGQEVTMRCQPILGHNTVFWYRQTMMQGLELLAYFRNRAPLDDSGMPKDRFSAEMPDATLATLKIQPSEPRDSAVYFCASAQGVGNTEAFFGQGTRLTVV.